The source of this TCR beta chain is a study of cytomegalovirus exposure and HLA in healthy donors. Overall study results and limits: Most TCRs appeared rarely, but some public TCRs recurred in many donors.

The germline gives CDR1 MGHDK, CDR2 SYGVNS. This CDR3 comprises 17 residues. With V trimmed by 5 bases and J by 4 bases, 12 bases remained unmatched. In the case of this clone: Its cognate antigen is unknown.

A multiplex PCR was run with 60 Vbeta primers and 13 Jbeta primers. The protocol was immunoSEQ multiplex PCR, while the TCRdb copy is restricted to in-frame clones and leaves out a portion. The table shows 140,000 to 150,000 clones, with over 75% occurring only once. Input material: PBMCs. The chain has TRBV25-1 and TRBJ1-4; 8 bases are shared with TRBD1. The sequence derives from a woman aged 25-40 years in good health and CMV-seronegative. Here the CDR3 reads CASSLPADRVINEKLFF. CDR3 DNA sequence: TGTGCCAGCAGTTTACCCGCGGACAGGGTCATTAATGAAAAACTGTTTTTT.